These 19 T cell receptor beta chains share one sample of origin, sequenced in a study of human T cells and chemical hapten exposure. Time point noted: patch test 1, 2 weeks after DPC sensitization. Treatment here: therapeutic diphenylcyclopropenone sensitization with weekly scalp DPC. One entry per CDR3 protein, called by TCRdb with MiXCR from the RACE reads. The sample has approximately 77,000 distinct CDR3 sequences; about 7.5% are singletons. The sequencing here drew on whole blood, taken in connection with sensitization to the hapten diphenylcyclopropenone (DPC). The receptors shown here come from a woman aged 30 to 39 with alopecia areata. Some clones in this sample may be carry-over from other donors' samples.

This clonotype was observed a few times. The chain carries TRBV20-1 and TRBJ1-5, with D maybe TRBD1 (6 bases). The CDR3 is made up of 14 amino acids. V shed 1 base and J shed 1 base, with 8 bases lying between them. The V gene's germline CDR1 is DFQATT and CDR2 SNEGSKA (reference sequence). The CDR3 protein is CSARAGDSNQPQHF. The CDR3 region has the DNA TGCAGTGCTAGAGCAGGGGACAGCAATCAGCCCCAGCATTTT.

This clonotype was counted many times. This rearrangement joins TRBV6-5 to TRBJ2-2; TRBD1 matches at 7 bases. Losses at the gene ends were 5 bases for V and 4 bases for J; bases not matched to a gene: 7. The CDR3 is 15 amino acids. The germline V gene has CDR1 MNHEY and CDR2 SVGAGI. The CDR3, as DNA: TGTGCCAGCAGTCCCGACAGGGCGAGCACCGGGGAGCTGTTTTTT. This codes for CASSPDRASTGELFF.

The rearrangement uses TRBV6-6 and TRBJ1-5; D uncertain. Trimming left V 1 base short and J 11 bases short, with 21 bases between. CDR1 is MNHNY and CDR2 is SVGAGI in the germline V gene (reference sequence). The CDR3 length is 16 residues. The CDR3 bases are TGTGCCAGCAGTTACTTCCGGACGTTCACACCTATGGCCCAGCATTTT. This sequence encodes CASSYFRTFTPMAQHF.

This clonotype was observed a few times. V gene TRBV18 combines with J gene TRBJ2-7; no reliable D call. The CDR3 has 12 residues. V gave up 3 bases and J gave up 4 bases, with 7 bases separating them. From germline, CDR1 is KGHSH and CDR2 LQKENI. This CDR3 is CASSPLSYEQYF. The CDR3 nucleotides are TGTGCCAGCTCACCTCTCTCTTACGAGCAGTACTTC.

The chain joins TRBV20-1 to TRBJ1-6, with D unclear. The CDR3 length is 15 residues. V lost 3 bases and J 7 bases, leaving 16 bases between the germline ends. The V gene's germline CDR1 is DFQATT and CDR2 SNEGSKA (reference sequence). The CDR3 bases are TGCAGTGCTAGCCCCGGACGACGGTTAAATTCACCCCTCCACTTT. Protein: CSASPGRRLNSPLHF.

This clonotype has ten or more counts. V usage is TRBV2 and J usage is TRBJ2-1; 7 positions match TRBD1. From germline, CDR1 is SNHLY and CDR2 FYNNEI. After removal of 6 bases from V and 0 bases from J, the junction contained 5 bases not matched to a gene. This CDR3 comprises 15 residues. CDR3 protein: CASRGTVSSYNEQFF. CDR3 DNA: TGTGCCAGCAGGGGGACAGTAAGCTCCTACAATGAGCAGTTCTTC.

J is TRBJ1-2 and V is TRBV6-6, with D maybe TRBD1 (6 bases). The CDR3 sequence is 13 residues long. CDR1 and CDR2 (germline): MNHNY, SVGAGI (reference sequence). V lost 4 bases to trimming and J lost 3 bases, with 9 bases between them. DNA of the CDR3: TGTGCCAGCAGTTCACAGGGTGACTATGGCTACACCTTC. This translates into CASSSQGDYGYTF.

In its sample, this clonotype was seen many times. The gene calls are TRBV10-3 and TRBJ1-6; D ambiguous. CDR1 and CDR2 from the germline V gene are ENHRY and SYGVKD. V was pared by 4 bases and J by 14 bases, with 9 bases between. The CDR3 runs 11 residues. CDR3 amino acids: CAISADGALHF. CDR3 nucleotide sequence: TGTGCCATCAGTGCGGACGGGGCCCTCCACTTT.

This clonotype has ten or more counts. The chain combines TRBV6-6 with TRBJ1-2, with D maybe TRBD1 (6 bases). V shed 6 bases and J shed 4 bases, with 15 bases lying between them. CDR3 length: 14 amino acids. Per the germline V gene, CDR1 is MNHNY and CDR2 is SVGAGI (reference sequence). The CDR3 is CASRPGQTIYGYTF. DNA for the CDR3: TGTGCCAGCAGACCGGGACAAACAATCTATGGCTACACCTTC.

The chain uses TRBV12-3 or TRBV12-4 and TRBJ1-3; D unclear. V lost 4 bases and J 5 bases, leaving 15 bases between the germline ends. The CDR3 length is 15 residues. The CDR3: CASSSATLQRNTIYF. The CDR3 nucleotides read TGTGCCAGCAGTTCCGCAACCCTTCAGCGAAACACCATATATTTT.

This clonotype has ten or more counts. This chain joins TRBV7-9 and TRBJ1-6; no firm D call. Germline-derived CDR1 and CDR2 are SEHNR and FQNEAQ (reference sequence). The V end lost 1 base, the J end lost 4 bases, and 5 bases lay between the germline ends. The CDR3 length is 14 residues. The CDR3 nucleotides read TGTGCCAGCAGCTTAGAACAGTATAATTCACCCCTCCACTTT. Translated, it gives CASSLEQYNSPLHF.

This clonotype has ten or more counts. This chain's CDR3 is CASSDDRVNTEAFF. The CDR3 nucleotides read TGTGCCAGCAGTGACGACAGGGTCAACACTGAAGCTTTCTTT. V is TRBV6-1 and J is TRBJ1-1; TRBD1 matches at 7 bases. CDR3 length equals 14 residues. After removal of 3 bases from V and 2 bases from J, the junction contained 3 bases not matched to a gene. Germline V lookup: CDR1 MNHNS, CDR2 SASEGT.

Ten or more counts support this clonotype. CDR3 protein: CASIGVRRPSSGNTIYF. The CDR3 DNA is TGCGCCAGCATAGGTGTAAGGCGTCCCTCCTCTGGAAACACCATATATTTT. The chain joins TRBV5-1 to TRBJ1-3; D remains ambiguous. Trimming took off 6 bases at V and 0 bases at J, with 19 bases between the two ends. The CDR3 covers 17 residues. Looked up from germline, CDR1 is SGHRS and CDR2 is YFSETQ.

This clonotype was found a few times. The V and J genes are TRBV19 and TRBJ2-7, with a weak D call TRBD2 (5 bases). Trimming shortened V by 5 bases and J by 2 bases, and 16 bases separated the two germline ends. The length of the CDR3 is 15 residues. Germline V gene data show CDR1 as LNHDA and CDR2 as SQIVND (reference sequence). The CDR3 DNA sequence: TGTGCCAGTAGTCCCGACGACTCCGGGACCTACGAGCAGTACTTC. This encodes CASSPDDSGTYEQYF. The full variable domain, its missing parts supplied by reference TRBV19 and TRBJ2-7, is DGGITQSPKYLFRKEGQNVTLSCEQNLNHDAMYWYRQDPGQGLRLIYYSQIVNDFQKGDIAEGYSVSREKKESFPLTVTSAQKNPTAFYLCASSPDDSGTYEQYFGPGTRLTVT.

This clonotype was counted only a few times. The genes are TRBV13 and TRBJ1-1; the D is unclear. This CDR3 has 14 amino acids. The V end lost 4 bases, the J end lost 11 bases, and 20 bases lay between the germline ends. CDR1 PRHDT and CDR2 FYEKMQ come from the germline V gene (reference sequence). This CDR3 reads CASSSPMVTAQAFF. The CDR3 nucleotides read TGTGCCAGCAGCTCCCCCATGGTGACCGCTCAGGCTTTCTTT.

This clonotype has ten or more counts. The genes are TRBV19 and TRBJ2-3; D is undetermined. In germline, CDR1 is LNHDA, CDR2 SQIVND (reference sequence). V was cut by 7 bases and J by 0 bases, with 14 bases left in between. The CDR3 length is 15 residues. The DNA for the CDR3 is TGTGCCAGTAATCCGGACGACCGAAGCACAGATACGCAGTATTTT. It codes for CASNPDDRSTDTQYF.

There are many counts of this clonotype. V usage is TRBV2 and J usage is TRBJ1-1; 9 bases match TRBD1. The germline V gene encodes CDR1 SNHLY and CDR2 FYNNEI. The CDR3 runs to 14 residues. V was clipped by 7 bases and J by 5 bases; unmatched bases: 8. In DNA, the CDR3 is TGTGCCAGCATTCAGGACAGGGGTGGTACTGAAGCTTTCTTT. As protein: CASIQDRGGTEAFF.

In its sample, this clonotype was seen a few times. This chain uses TRBV6-1 with TRBJ1-2, with D unresolved. This CDR3 has 15 amino acids. Germline CDR1 MNHNS, CDR2 SASEGT. Trimming removed 2 bases from V and 4 bases from J, with 14 bases in between. For the CDR3, the DNA is TGTGCCAGCAGTGAATCGGCAGGACTTGGCTATGGCTACACCTTC. Protein sequence: CASSESAGLGYGYTF.

This clonotype occurred a few times. The J gene is TRBJ2-3, the V gene TRBV20-1; D may be TRBD1 or TRBD2 (5 bases each). Trimming stripped 5 bases from V and 3 bases from J, with 15 bases between. The CDR3 is 14 residues long. Germline V gene sequence: CDR1 DFQATT, CDR2 SNEGSKA (reference sequence). CDR3 protein: CSAWGFLGTDTQYF. For the CDR3, the DNA is TGCAGTGCTTGGGGGTTTCTGGGGACAGATACGCAGTATTTT.